The present T cell receptor (beta chain) was sequenced within a study of radiotherapy plus CTLA-4 blockade in lung cancer. Study overall: Objective responses were documented in under 20% of patients, with disease control in approximately 31%.

Unmatched junction bases numbered 4, after V lost 0 bases and J lost 4 bases. CDR1 is SNHLY, CDR2 FYNNEI, per germline. This CDR3 comprises 15 residues. Produced via immunoSEQ multiplex PCR; TCRdb's table is partial and in-frame only. The sample lists 30,000 to 45,000 clones, about two thirds seen once, with 9.5% to 13% in the top ten. The TCR was taken from a human donor with non-small cell lung cancer who had stable disease on radiotherapy plus ipilimumab. The V and J genes are TRBV2 and TRBJ2-3, with TRBD1 matching over 7 bases. The sample was peripheral blood, taken from a patient treated with radiotherapy plus ipilimumab. The CDR3 loop reads CASSEARTGADTQYF. CDR3 coding DNA: TGTGCCAGCAGTGAAGCGCGGACAGGAGCAGATACGCAGTATTTT.